This passage covers 16 T cell receptor beta chains from one sample sequenced in a study of blood T cell repertoires in COVID-19. Only in-frame clones appear in the TCRdb table, and some are missing; sequencing was by immunoSEQ multiplex PCR. The sample lists 65,000 to 75,000 clones; 84% were seen once. The sample comprised peripheral blood. Every receptor here comes from a woman aged 55-70 years with acute or convalescent COVID-19.

The chain is built from TRBV27 and TRBJ1-2; TRBD1 matches 7 bases. V gave up 7 bases and J gave up 4 bases; unmatched junction bases: 18. Germline-derived CDR1 and CDR2 are MNHEY and SMNVEV (reference sequence). The CDR3 extends over 17 amino acids. In DNA, the CDR3 is TGTGCCAGCACCCCGGGGTATGGAGACAGGGCCCCCTATGGCTACACCTTC. Protein sequence: CASTPGYGDRAPYGYTF.

The chain uses TRBV30 and TRBJ1-6, with 12 bases aligning to TRBD1. Germline V lookup: CDR1 GTSNPN, CDR2 SVGIG (reference sequence). V lost 2 bases and J lost 11; bases outside the gene matches: 4. The CDR3 runs to 14 residues. CDR3 in DNA: TGTGCCTGGAGTAGGGGACAGGGGGCTGCACCCCTCCACTTT. It codes for CAWSRGQGAAPLHF.

This clone has just one count. This chain links TRBV28 with TRBJ2-7; TRBD1 matches at 9 bases. From germline, CDR1 is MDHEN and CDR2 SYDVKM. The CDR3 extends over 15 amino acids. Trimming removed 6 bases from V and 0 bases from J; junction bases left unmatched: 6. The CDR3 loop reads CASRPHRGLSYEQYF. CDR3 sequence (DNA): TGTGCCAGCAGGCCTCACAGGGGGCTCTCCTACGAGCAGTACTTC.

The V and J genes are TRBV10-2 and TRBJ1-6; D may be TRBD1 (5 bases). Trimming left V 3 bases short and J 10 bases short, with 10 bases between. Germline V gene sequence: CDR1 WSHSY, CDR2 SAAADI. This CDR3 comprises 13 residues. The CDR3 region has the DNA TGCGCCAGCAGTGAAGACAGAAGATCACCCCTCCACTTT. Translation gives CASSEDRRSPLHF.

This sequence joins TRBV7-3 and TRBJ1-1; the D is unclear. The length of the CDR3 is 13 residues. V lost 2 bases and J 1 base, leaving 5 bases between the germline ends. Germline V CDR1 and CDR2: SGHTA, FQGTGA. CDR3: CASSLDSNTEAFF. For the CDR3, the DNA is TGTGCCAGCAGCTTAGACTCGAACACTGAAGCTTTCTTT.

The V gene is TRBV6-5, the J gene TRBJ1-6; TRBD1 matches at 9 bases. Germline CDR1 is MNHEY and CDR2 is SVGAGI. With V trimmed by 6 bases and J by 7 bases, 4 bases remained unmatched. The length of the CDR3 is 14 residues. The CDR3 loop is CASRNRGPNSPLHF. CDR3 nucleotides: TGTGCCAGCAGAAACAGGGGGCCGAATTCACCCCTCCACTTT.

The chain links TRBV12-3 or TRBV12-4 to TRBJ2-3; the D gene is possibly TRBD2 (7 bases). V was cut by 11 bases and J by 5 bases, with 14 bases left in between. This CDR3 contains 12 residues. The CDR3 region is CAALGGGDTQYF. For the CDR3, the DNA is TGTGCCGCGCTAGGGGGGGGAGATACGCAGTATTTT.

The CDR3 bases are TGCGCCAGCAGCCAGACTAGCGGGGTTCGAGGTACGCAGTATTTT. Protein product: CASSQTSGVRGTQYF. This sequence joins TRBV5-1 and TRBJ2-3; 11 positions agree with TRBD2. The ends lost 4 bases at V and 8 bases at J; junction bases unmatched: 9. CDR3 length: 15 residues. CDR1 SGHRS and CDR2 YFSETQ come from the germline V gene.

The V and J genes are TRBV7-9 and TRBJ2-2; D is perhaps TRBD1 (6 bases). The CDR3 sequence is 17 residues long. With 5 bases removed from V and 1 base from J, the gap between germline ends came to 17 bases. CDR1 and CDR2 (germline): SEHNR, FQNEAQ (reference sequence). For the CDR3, the DNA is TGTGCCAGCAGCCTCCGGGACAACCTCTGGAACACCGGGGAGCTGTTTTTT. It yields the protein CASSLRDNLWNTGELFF.

The sample holds one count of this clone. The chain links TRBV7-2 to TRBJ2-2; no clear D gene. This CDR3 contains 15 residues. Trimming stripped 3 bases from V and 0 bases from J, with 8 bases between. The V gene's germline CDR1 is SGHTA and CDR2 FQGNSA. Written as DNA, the CDR3 is TGTGCCAGCAGCTTCAAACTGGCGAACACCGGGGAGCTGTTTTTT. Its translation is CASSFKLANTGELFF.

This clone has just one count. The V call is TRBV18, the J call TRBJ1-6, with 9 bases matching TRBD1. Losses at the gene ends were 3 bases for V and 8 bases for J; bases not matched to a gene: 2. This CDR3 is 14 amino acids long. Germline CDR1 reads KGHSH; CDR2 reads LQKENI. Here the CDR3 reads CASSPGQGYSPLHF. As DNA, the CDR3 is TGTGCCAGCTCACCCGGACAGGGGTATTCACCCCTCCACTTT.

V and J are TRBV3-1 (or the pseudogene TRBV3-2) and TRBJ2-5; TRBD2 agrees at 15 bases. The V and J ends lost 1 base and 4 bases, in that order; junction bases with no gene match: 4. Germline assignment: CDR1 LGHDT and CDR2 YNNKEL (reference sequence). The CDR3 consists of 17 residues. The CDR3 reads CASSQVPGLAGGETQYF. DNA for the CDR3: TGTGCCAGCAGCCAAGTTCCGGGACTAGCGGGGGGAGAGACCCAGTACTTC.

This chain uses TRBV19 with TRBJ1-1; no clear D gene. The V and J ends lost 5 bases and 0 bases respectively, with 7 bases between them. The CDR3 covers 13 residues. Germline lookup yields CDR1 LNHDA and CDR2 SQIVND (reference sequence). CDR3 protein: CASSRTVNTEAFF. The CDR3 DNA reads TGTGCCAGTAGTCGAACGGTGAACACTGAAGCTTTCTTT.

The J gene is TRBJ2-7, the V gene TRBV3-1 (or the pseudogene TRBV3-2); TRBD2 aligns across 11 bases. The junction had 9 bases not matched to a gene; V was cut back by 4 bases and J by 7 bases. There are 15 residues in the CDR3. Germline V CDR1 and CDR2: LGHDT, YNNKEL (reference sequence). CDR3 protein: CASSLGTSGGGEQYF. The CDR3 nucleotides are TGTGCCAGCAGCCTCGGGACTAGCGGCGGGGGGGAGCAGTACTTC.

The chain recombines TRBV11-3 with TRBJ1-6; TRBD1 aligns across 8 bases. Germline V gene lookup returns CDR1 SGHNT and CDR2 YENEEA. The CDR3 spans 13 residues. With 5 bases clipped from V and 11 bases from J, the junction kept 5 bases outside the gene matches. The chain's CDR3 is CASSRDRLAPLHF. The CDR3 bases are TGTGCCAGCAGCCGGGACAGGTTGGCACCCCTCCACTTT.

This clone appeared a single time. The chain couples TRBV7-9 to TRBJ1-4; D not resolved. Germline V CDR1 and CDR2: SEHNR, FQNEAQ (reference sequence). CDR3 size: 14 residues. Trimming left V 1 base short and J 4 bases short, with 7 bases between. The CDR3 protein is CASSLDSFNEKLFF. The CDR3 coding sequence is TGTGCCAGCAGCTTAGATAGTTTTAATGAAAAACTGTTTTTT. The complete variable domain, with remaining parts taken from reference TRBV7-9 and TRBJ1-4, reads DTGVSQNPRHKITKRGQNVTFRCDPISEHNRLYWYRQTLGQGPEFLTYFQNEAQLEKSRLLSDRFSAERPKGSFSTLEIQRTEQGDSAMYLCASSLDSFNEKLFFGSGTQLSVL.